Below are 2 T cell receptor beta chains sequenced from a single sample in a study of Ad26.COV2.S vaccination and SARS-CoV-2 variants. The repertoire was sequenced with immunoSEQ multiplex PCR; TCRdb's copy has only in-frame clones and lacks some. The data show roughly 400,000 clones, over 75% seen once. The treatment here: 19 received Ad26.COV2.S at low or high dose, single or two shots; roughly 5 received placebo; per-sample allocation not given. After the first vaccine or placebo injection, samples were drawn on day 63. The starting material was peripheral blood, obtained in a trial of Ad26.COV2.S vaccine versus placebo. Source of these receptors: a person aged 18-60 years who received the Ad26.COV2.S COVID-19 vaccine or a placebo.

The chain is built from TRBV6-5 and TRBJ1-3, with a weak D call TRBD1 (6 bases). The V gene lost 6 bases and the J gene lost 8 bases, with 11 bases spanning the gap. Germline lookup yields CDR1 MNHEY and CDR2 SVGAGI. The CDR3 length is 12 residues. Here the CDR3 reads CASRTQGHTIYF. The CDR3 DNA sequence: TGTGCCAGCAGAACACAGGGCCACACCATATATTTT.

This clone was seen only once. J is TRBJ2-7 and V is TRBV6-2 or TRBV6-3; D remains ambiguous. The ends were cut back, 2 bases at V and 2 bases at J, with 7 bases in the middle. CDR1 and CDR2 from the germline V gene are MNHEY and SVGEGT. The CDR3 length is 13 residues. The CDR3 here is CASSYRVAYEQYF. The CDR3 region has the DNA TGTGCCAGCAGTTACCGGGTAGCCTACGAGCAGTACTTC.